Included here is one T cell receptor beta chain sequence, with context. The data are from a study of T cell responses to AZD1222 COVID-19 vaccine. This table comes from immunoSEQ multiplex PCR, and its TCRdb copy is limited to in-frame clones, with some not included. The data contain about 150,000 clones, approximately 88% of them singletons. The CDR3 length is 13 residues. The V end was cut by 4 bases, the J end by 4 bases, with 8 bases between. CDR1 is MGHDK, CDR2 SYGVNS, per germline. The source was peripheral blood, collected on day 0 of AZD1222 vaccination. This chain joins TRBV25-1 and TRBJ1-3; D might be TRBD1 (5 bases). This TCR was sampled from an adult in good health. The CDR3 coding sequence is TGTGCCAGCAGTGTGGGACCCGGAAACACCATATATTTT. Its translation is CASSVGPGNTIYF.